This TCR beta chain was documented in a study of T cell repertoires in cytomegalovirus infection. Broader study findings: Summed public TCR beta family frequency identified CMV carriers bearing the relevant HLA. It was HLA-C-restricted CMV-specific TCR beta clonotypes that dominated the response ex vivo.

One entry per CDR3 protein results from TCRdb running MiXCR on the reads. The top ten hold about an eighth of the sample, which has about 920,000 distinct CDR3 sequences, 25% to 40% seen once. To note about this clonotype: The antigen remains unidentified.

Germline V lookup: CDR1 SEHNR, CDR2 FQNEAQ (reference sequence). The CDR3 extends over 14 amino acids. The V and J ends lost 5 bases and 3 bases respectively, with 13 bases between them. The sequence was collected from a human donor in good health (CMV status not recorded). Some clones in this sample may be carry-over from other donors' samples. This material consisted of cultured CD8+ T cells from PBMCs, taken from culture after CMV antigen stimulation. The J gene is TRBJ1-2, the V gene TRBV7-9; unclear D gene. The CDR3 is CASSPLRIYYGYTF. The CDR3 DNA sequence: TGTGCCAGCAGCCCCCTTAGGATTTACTATGGCTACACCTTC. The entire variable domain, with the rest obtained from reference TRBV7-9 and TRBJ1-2, is as follows: DTGVSQNPRHKITKRGQNVTFRCDPISEHNRLYWYRQTLGQGPEFLTYFQNEAQLEKSRLLSDRFSAERPKGSFSTLEIQRTEQGDSAMYLCASSPLRIYYGYTFGSGTRLTVV.